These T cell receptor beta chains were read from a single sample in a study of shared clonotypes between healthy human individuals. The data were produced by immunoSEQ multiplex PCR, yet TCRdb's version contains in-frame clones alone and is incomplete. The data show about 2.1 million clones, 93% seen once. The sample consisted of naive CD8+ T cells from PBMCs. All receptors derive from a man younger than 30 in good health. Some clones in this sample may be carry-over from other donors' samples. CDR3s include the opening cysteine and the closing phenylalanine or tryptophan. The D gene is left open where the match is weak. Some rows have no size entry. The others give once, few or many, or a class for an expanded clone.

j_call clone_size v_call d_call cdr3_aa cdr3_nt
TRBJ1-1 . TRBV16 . CASSQSVNPFF TGTGCCAGCAGCCAATCGGTCAATCCTTTCTTT
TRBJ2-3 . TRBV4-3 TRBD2 CASSQEPGREGGTDTQYF TGCGCCAGCAGCCAAGAGCCCGGGCGGGAGGGCGGCACAGATACGCAGTATTTT
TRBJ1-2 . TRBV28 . CASSLGERNFYGYTF TGTGCCAGCAGTTTAGGTGAACGGAACTTCTATGGCTACACCTTC
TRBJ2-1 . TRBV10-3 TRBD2 CAISERLAGGPNNEQFF TGTGCCATCAGTGAACGGCTAGCGGGGGGGCCGAACAATGAGCAGTTCTTC
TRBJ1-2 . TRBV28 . CASSPGVYGYTF TGTGCCAGCAGCCCCGGGGTATATGGCTACACCTTC
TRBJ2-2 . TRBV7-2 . CASSLLVGNTGELFF TGTGCCAGCAGCTTATTGGTCGGGAACACCGGGGAGCTGTTTTTT
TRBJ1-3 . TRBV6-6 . CASSYFVASSGNTIYF TGTGCCAGCAGTTACTTCGTGGCGAGCTCTGGAAACACCATATATTTT
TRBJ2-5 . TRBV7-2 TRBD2 CASSFALAGPPSGETQYF TGTGCCAGCAGCTTCGCCCTAGCGGGCCCCCCCTCGGGAGAGACCCAGTACTTC
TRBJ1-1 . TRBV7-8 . CASSSWTEENTEAFF TGTGCCAGCAGCTCCTGGACAGAAGAGAACACTGAAGCTTTCTTT
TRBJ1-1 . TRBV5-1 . CASSLITGTEAFF TGCGCCAGCAGCCTAATCACAGGCACTGAAGCTTTCTTT
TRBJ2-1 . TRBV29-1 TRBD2 CSVEGGETSGSLLNEQFF TGCAGCGTTGAAGGTGGGGAAACTAGCGGGAGTCTGTTAAATGAGCAGTTCTTC
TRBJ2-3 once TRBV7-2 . CASGGRQAPYTQYF TGTGCCTCCGGGGGGAGACAGGCGCCGTATACGCAGTATTTT
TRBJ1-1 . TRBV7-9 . CASSRPLPMNTEAFF TGTGCCAGCAGCCGTCCCCTCCCGATGAACACTGAAGCTTTCTTT
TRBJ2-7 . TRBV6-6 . CASSYGDPEQYF TGTGCCAGCAGTTACGGGGACCCCGAGCAGTACTTC
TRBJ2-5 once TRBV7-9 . CASTPLTPFPETQYF TGTGCCAGCACCCCCCTAACCCCCTTCCCGGAGACCCAGTACTTC
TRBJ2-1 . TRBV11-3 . CASSYSGTRHEQFF TGTGCCAGCAGTTACTCTGGGACAAGGCATGAGCAGTTCTTC